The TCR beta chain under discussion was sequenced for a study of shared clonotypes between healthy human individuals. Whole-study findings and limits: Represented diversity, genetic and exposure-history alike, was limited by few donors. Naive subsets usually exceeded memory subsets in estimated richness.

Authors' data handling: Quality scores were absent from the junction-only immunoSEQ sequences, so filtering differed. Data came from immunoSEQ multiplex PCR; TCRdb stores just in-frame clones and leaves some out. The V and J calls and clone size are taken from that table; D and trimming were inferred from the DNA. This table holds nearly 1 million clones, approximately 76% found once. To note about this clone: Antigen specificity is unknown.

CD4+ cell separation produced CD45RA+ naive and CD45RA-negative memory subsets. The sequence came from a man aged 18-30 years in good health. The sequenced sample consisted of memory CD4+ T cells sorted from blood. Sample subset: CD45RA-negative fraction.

For the CDR3, the DNA is TGTGCCAGCATCCACCCGGGTGGCAGAGGACAAGAGACCCAGTACTTC. This codes for CASIHPGGRGQETQYF. The chain employs TRBV7-2 and TRBJ2-5, with D unclear. CDR1 and CDR2 (germline): SGHTA, FQGNSA. This CDR3 comprises 16 residues. The ends were cut back, 7 bases at V and 2 bases at J, with 20 bases in the middle.